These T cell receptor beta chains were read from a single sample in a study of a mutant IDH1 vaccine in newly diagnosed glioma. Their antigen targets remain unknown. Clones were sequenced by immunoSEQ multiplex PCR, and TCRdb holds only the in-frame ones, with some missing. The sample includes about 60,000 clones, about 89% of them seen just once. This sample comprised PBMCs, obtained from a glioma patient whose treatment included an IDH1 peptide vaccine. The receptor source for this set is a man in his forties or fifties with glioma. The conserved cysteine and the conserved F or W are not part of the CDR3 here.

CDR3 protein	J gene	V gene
ASSLAGTSGSSTDTQY	TRBJ2-3	TRBV5-1
ASSVSYEQY	TRBJ2-7	TRBV7-9
ASSLRSGSSPDTQY	TRBJ2-3	TRBV7-3
ASSGDRVEAF	TRBJ1-1	TRBV6-5
ASSLVSRNTEAF	TRBJ1-1	TRBV27
ASSPAGQGGYGYT	TRBJ1-2	TRBV19
ASGGDTTYEQY	TRBJ2-7	TRBV25-1
ASSLGRSWAF	TRBJ1-1	TRBV28
ASKRGGATSSYEQY	TRBJ2-7	TRBV13
ASSSGVYSNQPQH	TRBJ1-5	TRBV6-5
ASSSRVGYT	TRBJ1-2	TRBV18
ASSIRGPDYGYT	TRBJ1-2	TRBV19
ASSVAGPGANVLT	TRBJ2-6	TRBV9
ASSSAESSYEQY	TRBJ2-7	TRBV10-2
ASSLFFSISQETQY	TRBJ2-5	TRBV27
ASSQGLNYGYT	TRBJ1-2	TRBV14
ASSPARDEQY	TRBJ2-7	TRBV11-2
ASSVVAGENTEAF	TRBJ1-1	TRBV9
ASSLRDNNQPQH	TRBJ1-5	TRBV19
ASTLNPRDRDLSF	TRBJ1-1	TRBV19
ASSLAPSSTSGRAYEQY	TRBJ2-7	TRBV7-7
ASSPLRDSRETQY	TRBJ2-5	TRBV18
ASSSQGQANEKLF	TRBJ1-4	TRBV7-2
ASSPDSSGTEAF	TRBJ1-1	TRBV7-9
ASSRGGQSYEQY	TRBJ2-7	TRBV7-9